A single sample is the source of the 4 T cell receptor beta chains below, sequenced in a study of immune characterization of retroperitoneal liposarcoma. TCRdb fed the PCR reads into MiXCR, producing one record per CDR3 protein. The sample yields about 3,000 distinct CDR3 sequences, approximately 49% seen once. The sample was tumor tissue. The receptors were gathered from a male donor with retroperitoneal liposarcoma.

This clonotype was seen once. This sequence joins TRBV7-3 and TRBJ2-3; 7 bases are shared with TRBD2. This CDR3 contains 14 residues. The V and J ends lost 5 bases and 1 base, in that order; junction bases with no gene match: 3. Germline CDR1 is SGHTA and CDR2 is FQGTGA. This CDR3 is CASSRGRGTDTQYF. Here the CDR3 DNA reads TGTGCCAGCAGCCGGGGGAGGGGCACAGATACGCAGTATTTT.

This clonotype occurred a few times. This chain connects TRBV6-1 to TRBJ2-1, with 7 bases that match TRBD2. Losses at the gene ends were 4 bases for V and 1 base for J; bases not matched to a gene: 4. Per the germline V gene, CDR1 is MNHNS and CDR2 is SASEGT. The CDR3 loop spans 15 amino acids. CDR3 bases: TGTGCCAGCAGTGCGCTAGCGGAATCCTACAATGAGCAGTTCTTC. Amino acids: CASSALAESYNEQFF.

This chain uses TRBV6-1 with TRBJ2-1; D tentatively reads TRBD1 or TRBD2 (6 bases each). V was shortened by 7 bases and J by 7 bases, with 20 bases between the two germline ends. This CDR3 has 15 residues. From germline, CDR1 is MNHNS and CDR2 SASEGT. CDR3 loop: CASINQGLATNEQFF. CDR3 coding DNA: TGTGCCAGCATTAACCAGGGGCTAGCGACGAATGAGCAGTTCTTC.

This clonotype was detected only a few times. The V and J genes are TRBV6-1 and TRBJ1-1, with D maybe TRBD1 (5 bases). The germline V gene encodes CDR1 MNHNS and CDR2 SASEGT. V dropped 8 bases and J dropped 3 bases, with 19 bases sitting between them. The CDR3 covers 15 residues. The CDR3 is CASGIPRVWDTEAFF. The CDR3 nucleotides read TGTGCCAGCGGCATTCCCAGGGTGTGGGACACTGAAGCTTTCTTT.